Following are 32 T cell receptor beta chains from one sample sequenced in a study of cytomegalovirus exposure and HLA in healthy donors. A multiplex PCR was run with 60 Vbeta primers and 13 Jbeta primers. The protocol was immunoSEQ multiplex PCR, while the TCRdb copy is restricted to in-frame clones and leaves out a portion. The sample lists about 150,000 clones, under 90% occurring once. Sequencing input: PBMCs. All receptors derive from a young man in good health and CMV-seropositive.

The rearrangement joins TRBV4-2 to TRBJ2-1; 9 bases are a match to TRBD2. Germline-derived CDR1 and CDR2 are LGHNA and YNFKEQ. The ends lost 3 bases at V and 3 bases at J; junction bases unmatched: 3. The CDR3 spans 15 residues. The CDR3 sequence is CASSQTSGDYNEQFF. The CDR3 nucleotides read TGTGCCAGCAGCCAGACTAGCGGCGACTACAATGAGCAGTTCTTC.

The chain joins TRBV5-4 to TRBJ1-2, with a possible D match to TRBD1 (5 bases). This CDR3 has 13 amino acids. Trimming cost V 3 bases and J 8 bases, with 14 bases left between them. In germline, CDR1 is SGHNT, CDR2 YYREEE (reference sequence). The CDR3 sequence: CASSYGGVGGYTF. CDR3 coding DNA: TGTGCCAGCAGCTACGGGGGAGTAGGGGGCTACACCTTC.

The V and J genes are TRBV6-1 and TRBJ1-1, with D possibly matching TRBD1 (6 bases). The CDR3 is 14 residues long. V was trimmed by 0 bases and J by 3 bases, leaving 8 bases between them. The germline V gene encodes CDR1 MNHNS and CDR2 SASEGT. The CDR3 region is CASSEAAGDTEAFF. The CDR3 DNA reads TGTGCCAGCAGTGAAGCGGCAGGGGACACTGAAGCTTTCTTT.

J is TRBJ1-4 and V is TRBV11-3; TRBD1 agrees at 9 bases. The V segment lost 5 bases and the J segment 4 bases; nucleotides outside the gene matches: 5. Per germline, CDR1 SGHNT and CDR2 YENEEA. This CDR3 comprises 15 residues. The CDR3 here is CASSPGTGYNEKLFF. The CDR3, as DNA: TGTGCCAGCAGCCCTGGGACAGGGTATAATGAAAAACTGTTTTTT.

The chain uses TRBV4-3 and TRBJ2-3; 8 positions match TRBD2. The CDR3 spans 15 residues. Germline V lookup: CDR1 LGHNA, CDR2 YSLEER. After removal of 1 base from V and 0 bases from J, the junction contained 0 bases not matched to a gene. CDR3 sequence (DNA): TGCGCCAGCAGCCAAGCTAGCGGGAGCACAGATACGCAGTATTTT. Its translation is CASSQASGSTDTQYF.

The chain combines TRBV27 with TRBJ2-5; D call uncertain. The J call is in doubt because the DNA end fits TRBJ2-7 better. The CDR3 runs to 11 residues. Germline V gene lookup returns CDR1 MNHEY and CDR2 SMNVEV (reference sequence). The CDR3 loop reads CATSSYYEQYF. Here the CDR3 DNA reads TGTGCCACCTCCTCCTACTACGAGCAGTACTTC.

This rearrangement joins TRBV4-2 to TRBJ2-3; TRBD2 is a possible D gene (6 bases). The CDR3 consists of 14 residues. CDR1 and CDR2 (germline): LGHNA, YNFKEQ. Trimming cost V 0 bases and J 4 bases, with 8 bases left between them. Written as DNA, the CDR3 is TGTGCCAGCAGCCAAGAGGGAGGCTCAGATACGCAGTATTTT. Translated, it gives CASSQEGGSDTQYF.

This clone came up a few times. The chain carries TRBV7-8 and TRBJ2-5; the D gene is possibly TRBD2 (5 bases). In germline, CDR1 is SGHVS, CDR2 FQNEAQ. This CDR3 spans 15 amino acids. The V gene lost 3 bases and the J gene lost 0 bases, with 11 bases spanning the gap. CDR3 bases: TGTGCCAGCAGCTTGACACGGAGGTACCAAGAGACCCAGTACTTC. Encoded protein: CASSLTRRYQETQYF. Drawing the rest from reference TRBV7-8 and TRBJ2-5, the complete variable domain is GAGVSQSPRYKVAKRGQDVALRCDPISGHVSLFWYQQALGQGPEFLTYFQNEAQLDKSGLPSDRFFAERPEGSVSTLKIQRTQQEDSAVYLCASSLTRRYQETQYFGPGTRLLVL.

The rearrangement joins TRBV4-1 to TRBJ2-7; TRBD1 matches at 8 bases. This CDR3 is 14 amino acids long. The germline CDR1 and CDR2 sequences are MGHRA and YSYEKL. V shed 0 bases and J 7 bases; nucleotides not matched to a gene: 5. CDR3 in amino acids: CASSQDQGAGEQYF. CDR3 nucleotides: TGCGCCAGCAGCCAAGATCAGGGGGCGGGTGAGCAGTACTTC.

This clone was observed a handful of times. V is TRBV11-3 and J is TRBJ2-7; 7 bases fit TRBD2. With V trimmed by 1 base and J by 5 bases, 11 bases remained unmatched. This CDR3 has 16 residues. Germline lookup yields CDR1 SGHNT and CDR2 YENEEA. Here the CDR3 reads CASSLGGGSATNEQYF. The DNA for the CDR3 is TGTGCCAGCAGCTTAGGGGGCGGGAGTGCTACTAACGAGCAGTACTTC. Full variable domain (rest looked up from reference TRBV11-3 and TRBJ2-7): EAGVVQSPRYKIIEKKQPVAFWCNPISGHNTLYWYLQNLGQGPELLIRYENEEAVDDSQLPKDRFSAERLKGVDSTLKIQPAELGDSAVYLCASSLGGGSATNEQYFGPGTRLTVT.

The chain links TRBV5-4 to TRBJ2-5; D perhaps matches TRBD1 (6 bases). Trimming left V 10 bases short and J 1 base short, with 14 bases between. The CDR3 length is 13 residues. CDR1 and CDR2 (germline): SGHNT, YYREEE (reference sequence). This CDR3 is CARGGTLQETQYF. CDR3 bases: TGTGCCCGTGGGGGCACCCTCCAAGAGACCCAGTACTTC.

This chain joins TRBV21-1 and TRBJ1-4; the tabulated D call, TRBD1, remains unverified against the DNA. TRBV21-1 is labeled a pseudogene. The CDR3 sequence is 13 residues long. CDR3 bases: TGTGCCAGCCGGGACAGACACAATGAAAAACTGTTTTTT. It translates to CASRDRHNEKLFF.

This CDR3 reads CSVRGGGSGNTIYF. The CDR3 nucleotides read TGCAGCGTCCGCGGGGGGGGATCTGGAAACACCATATATTTT. The J gene is TRBJ1-3, the V gene TRBV29-1; D might be TRBD1 (5 bases). The CDR3 sequence is 14 residues long. V lost 6 bases and J 1 base, leaving 13 bases between the germline ends. Germline CDR1 is SQVTM and CDR2 is ANQGSEA. Combining the CDR3 with reference TRBV29-1 and TRBJ1-3 gives the whole variable domain SAVISQKPSRDICQRGTSLTIQCQVDSQVTMMFWYRQQPGQSLTLIATANQGSEATYESGFVIDKFPISRPNLTFSTLTVSNMSPEDSSIYLCSVRGGGSGNTIYFGEGSWLTVV.

This clone appeared a single time. The rearrangement joins TRBV7-6 to TRBJ2-3, with 7 bases aligning to TRBD1. V lost 1 base, J lost 2 bases, and 3 bases stayed unmatched. This CDR3 contains 15 residues. The V gene's germline CDR1 is SGHVS and CDR2 FNYEAQ. The CDR3 bases are TGTGCCAGCAGCTTAGGGACAGGCAACACAGATACGCAGTATTTT. This gives the protein CASSLGTGNTDTQYF.

The chain uses TRBV15 and TRBJ1-2; 12 bases match TRBD1. This CDR3 has 17 residues. Germline lookup yields CDR1 LNHNV and CDR2 YYDKDF (reference sequence). Trimming cost V 0 bases and J 4 bases; bases outside gene matches: 6. In DNA, the CDR3 is TGTGCCACCAGCAGAGAACCGGGACAGGGGGCTGTCTATGGCTACACCTTC. Amino acid sequence: CATSREPGQGAVYGYTF. Full variable domain (rest looked up from reference TRBV15 and TRBJ1-2): DAMVIQNPRYQVTQFGKPVTLSCSQTLNHNVMYWYQQKSSQAPKLLFHYYDKDFNNEADTPDNFQSRRPNTSFCFLDIRSPGLGDTAMYLCATSREPGQGAVYGYTFGSGTRLTVV.

J is TRBJ1-2 and V is TRBV28, with TRBD1 as a possible D gene (6 bases). In germline, CDR1 is MDHEN, CDR2 SYDVKM. Between the trimmed V and J ends, which lost 5 bases and 2 bases, there was a span of 12 bases. There are 14 residues in the CDR3. This CDR3 is CASSLQGRNYGYTF. DNA of the CDR3: TGTGCCAGCAGTCTACAGGGACGGAACTATGGCTACACCTTC.

The V gene is TRBV4-2, the J gene TRBJ1-4; 9 nucleotides match TRBD1. The V and J ends lost 4 bases and 8 bases, in that order; junction bases with no gene match: 5. The CDR3 has 14 residues. CDR1 and CDR2 from the germline V gene are LGHNA and YNFKEQ. Here the CDR3 reads CASSPGQGQEKLFF. CDR3 coding DNA: TGTGCCAGCAGCCCCGGACAGGGGCAGGAAAAACTGTTTTTT.

The rearrangement links TRBV10-1 to TRBJ2-7; a possible D gene is TRBD2 (5 bases). Looked up from germline, CDR1 is WNHNN and CDR2 is SYGVQD (reference sequence). Trimming removed 3 bases at V and 2 bases at J, with 14 bases between. The CDR3 length is 15 residues. CDR3 region: CASSDRGGSPYEQYF. CDR3 nucleotides: TGCGCCAGCAGTGATCGCGGCGGGTCGCCCTACGAGCAGTACTTC.

J is TRBJ1-1 and V is TRBV9; 8 nucleotides align to TRBD1. The CDR3 has 15 residues. The germline V gene encodes CDR1 SGDLS and CDR2 YYNGEE. Germline trimming cut 4 bases from V and 0 bases from J; bases unmatched to any gene: 5. As DNA, the CDR3 is TGTGCCAGCAGCACTCAGACAGGGGTGAACACTGAAGCTTTCTTT. Encoded protein: CASSTQTGVNTEAFF.

CDR3 nucleotides: TGTGCCAGCAGCGGGAGTAGGGTTGGCGGGGAGCTGTTTTTT. Translation gives CASSGSRVGGELFF. The chain uses TRBV2 and TRBJ2-2, with D perhaps matching TRBD2 (6 bases). V lost 6 bases and J 7 bases, leaving 15 bases between the germline ends. The CDR3 has 14 amino acids. The germline CDR1 and CDR2 sequences are SNHLY and FYNNEI.

The chain has TRBV9 and TRBJ2-7; 12 bases line up with TRBD2. This CDR3 comprises 17 residues. Germline CDR1 SGDLS, CDR2 YYNGEE. V gave up 0 bases and J gave up 4 bases; unmatched junction bases: 8. As DNA, the CDR3 is TGTGCCAGCAGCGTAGGAGCTTCTAGCGGGGGGGGTTACGAGCAGTACTTC. This encodes CASSVGASSGGGYEQYF. Drawing the rest from reference TRBV9 and TRBJ2-7, the complete variable domain is DSGVTQTPKHLITATGQRVTLRCSPRSGDLSVYWYQQSLDQGLQFLIQYYNGEERAKGNILERFSAQQFPDLHSELNLSSLELGDSALYFCASSVGASSGGGYEQYFGPGTRLTVT.

V gene TRBV19 combines with J gene TRBJ2-1; TRBD2 aligns across 11 bases. The CDR3 is made up of 16 amino acids. Trimming removed 1 base from V and 8 bases from J; junction bases left unmatched: 7. The germline CDR1 and CDR2 sequences are LNHDA and SQIVND (reference sequence). The CDR3 DNA reads as TGTGCCAGTAGTATAGTAGCGGGGGGGCCGAAGGATGAGCAGTTCTTC. Amino acid sequence: CASSIVAGGPKDEQFF.

The chain is built from TRBV6-1 and TRBJ1-1; D not resolved. V gave up 5 bases and J gave up 1 base, with 5 bases separating them. The CDR3 loop spans 12 amino acids. CDR1 is MNHNS and CDR2 is SASEGT in the germline V gene. The CDR3 region has the DNA TGTGCCAGCAGTTATAGGAACACTGAAGCTTTCTTT. Amino acids: CASSYRNTEAFF.

This clone was seen more than once but under ten times. V gene TRBV6-6 combines with J gene TRBJ2-6; no definite D call. Germline V gene lookup returns CDR1 MNHNY and CDR2 SVGAGI (reference sequence). V was shortened by 0 bases and J by 6 bases, with 6 bases between the two germline ends. The CDR3 totals 14 residues. Here the CDR3 reads CASSYSGEANVLTF. DNA for the CDR3: TGTGCCAGCAGTTACTCGGGCGAGGCCAACGTCCTGACTTTC.

This chain uses TRBV2 with TRBJ1-2, with D possibly being TRBD1 (6 bases). This CDR3 is 13 amino acids long. Between the trimmed V and J ends, which lost 7 bases and 0 bases, there was a span of 9 bases. Germline CDR1 reads SNHLY; CDR2 reads FYNNEI. CDR3 protein: CASMGAANYGYTF. The CDR3 bases are TGTGCCAGCATGGGGGCTGCTAACTATGGCTACACCTTC.

This clone showed up just once. The rearrangement uses TRBV4-1 and TRBJ2-5; possible D gene TRBD1, 5 bases. The CDR3 is made up of 15 amino acids. The germline gives CDR1 MGHRA, CDR2 YSYEKL. V was pared by 3 bases and J by 7 bases, with 18 bases between. The CDR3 DNA reads TGCGCCAGCAGCCAGGAACAGGACCCCGGTTGGACCCAGTACTTC. As protein: CASSQEQDPGWTQYF.

The V and J genes are TRBV29-1 and TRBJ2-1; weak D call: TRBD1 (6 bases). The CDR3 contains 13 residues. Per the germline V gene, CDR1 is SQVTM and CDR2 is ANQGSEA. V lost 7 bases, J lost 6 bases, and 16 bases lay in between. CDR3 protein: CSAADSASNEQFF. The CDR3 coding sequence is TGCAGCGCCGCGGACAGCGCTTCCAATGAGCAGTTCTTC.

V gene TRBV11-2 combines with J gene TRBJ2-7; the match to TRBD2 covers 9 bases. The CDR3 is 15 amino acids. Germline loops: CDR1 SGHAT, CDR2 FQNNGV. V gave up 5 bases and J gave up 2 bases; unmatched junction bases: 7. The CDR3 is CASSAYSGGAYEQYF. DNA of the CDR3: TGTGCCAGCAGCGCGTATAGCGGGGGCGCCTACGAGCAGTACTTC.

The rearrangement links TRBV13 to TRBJ2-7; TRBD1 matches at 7 bases. V shed 6 bases and J 2 bases; nucleotides not matched to a gene: 7. This CDR3 is built from 14 residues. Germline V gene sequence: CDR1 PRHDT, CDR2 FYEKMQ (reference sequence). The CDR3 protein is CASSPTGLPYEQYF. The CDR3, as DNA: TGTGCCAGCAGTCCGACAGGGCTCCCCTACGAGCAGTACTTC.

This clone was seen just once. The chain links TRBV18 to TRBJ2-7, with 7 bases that match TRBD1. Germline V gene data show CDR1 as KGHSH and CDR2 as LQKENI. Unmatched junction bases numbered 7, after V lost 1 base and J lost 7 bases. The CDR3 runs to 14 residues. CDR3 residues: CASSPRQGWGEQYF. The CDR3 DNA reads as TGTGCCAGCTCACCACGACAGGGATGGGGGGAGCAGTACTTC.

This clone turned up a few times. The CDR3 DNA reads as TGCGCCAGCAGCTTGGAAGGCCAGGGGGTATCACCCCTCCACTTT. Its translation: CASSLEGQGVSPLHF. The rearrangement links TRBV5-1 to TRBJ1-6; 7 nucleotides match TRBD1. The CDR3 covers 15 residues. Germline V gene sequence: CDR1 SGHRS, CDR2 YFSETQ. V lost 0 bases and J lost 10; bases outside the gene matches: 7.

Here the CDR3 DNA reads TGTGCCAGCAGTACCAAGACAGGGGCGGCCTATGGCTACACCTTC. Residues: CASSTKTGAAYGYTF. The V call is TRBV6-5, the J call TRBJ1-2, with 8 bases matching TRBD1. The germline V gene encodes CDR1 MNHEY and CDR2 SVGAGI. There are 15 residues in the CDR3. Losses at the gene ends were 5 bases for V and 4 bases for J; bases not matched to a gene: 9.